The clone carrying this T cell receptor (beta chain) was detected a few times. Its antigen is not known. The study, taken as a whole, reports: Tumor-infiltrating Treg TCR alpha and beta sequences overlapped most with tumor naive CD4+ T cells, then blood naive.

The CDR3 runs to 14 residues. V was pared by 4 bases and J by 4 bases, with 12 bases between. Germline V lookup: CDR1 SGHRS, CDR2 YFSETQ. MiXCR, applied by TCRdb to the 5' RACE reads, yields one record per CDR3 protein. The sample has some 57,000 distinct CDR3 sequences, 15% to 20% seen once; the top ten hold roughly 2.4%. This sequence was found in a female donor with breast cancer. The chain combines TRBV5-1 with TRBJ1-3; possibly TRBD1 for D (5 bases). Source material: naive CD4+ T cells sorted from blood. The sample's subset: naive CD4+ T cells, CD4+CD45RA+CD25-. Here the CDR3 DNA reads TGCGCCAGCAGCCCGGGGGGAGAAGGAAACACCATATATTTT. As protein: CASSPGGEGNTIYF. The variable domain in full, completed from reference TRBV5-1 and TRBJ1-3, reads KAGVTQTPRYLIKTRGQQVTLSCSPISGHRSVSWYQQTPGQGLQFLFEYFSETQRNKGNFPGRFSGRQFSNSRSEMNVSTLELGDSALYLCASSPGGEGNTIYFGEGSWLTVV.